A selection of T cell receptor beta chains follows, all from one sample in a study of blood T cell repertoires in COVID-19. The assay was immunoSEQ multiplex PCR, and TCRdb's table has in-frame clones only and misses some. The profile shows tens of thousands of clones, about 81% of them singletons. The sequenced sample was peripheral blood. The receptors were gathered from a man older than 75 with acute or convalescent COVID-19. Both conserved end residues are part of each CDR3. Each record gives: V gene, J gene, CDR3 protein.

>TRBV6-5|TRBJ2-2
CASSRDRGPTGELFF
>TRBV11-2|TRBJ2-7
CASSLQRDRGGYF
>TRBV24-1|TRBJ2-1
CATSDEQGNEQFF
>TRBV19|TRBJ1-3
CASSPTGDTIYF
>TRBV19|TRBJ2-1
CASSTWTVNEQFF
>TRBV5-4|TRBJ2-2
CASIAGTSGRSIGELFF
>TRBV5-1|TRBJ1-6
CASSSTGQNNSPLHF
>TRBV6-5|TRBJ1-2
CASSRTPGTAYGYTF
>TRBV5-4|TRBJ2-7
CASSQAGVYEQYF
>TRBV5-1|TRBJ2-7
CASSLGREGLYEQYF
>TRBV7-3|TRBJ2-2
CASSQDRGTGELFF
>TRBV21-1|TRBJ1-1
CASSPCTGSMNTEAFF
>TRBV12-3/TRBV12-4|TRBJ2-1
CASGDISYNEQFF
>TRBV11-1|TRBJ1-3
CASSGARRGNTIYF
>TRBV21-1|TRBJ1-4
CASSPPASWAEKLFF
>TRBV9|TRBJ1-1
CASSFGTGGDTEAFF
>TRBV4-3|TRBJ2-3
CASSQGGASGGVADTQYF
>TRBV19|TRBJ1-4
CASSMLATNEKLFF
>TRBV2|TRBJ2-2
CASSEMGGFTGELFF
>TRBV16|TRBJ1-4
CASSDRGQGNEKLFF
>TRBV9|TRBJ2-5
CASSGSQETQYF
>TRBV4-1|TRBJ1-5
CASSQVRGTGRGNQPQHF